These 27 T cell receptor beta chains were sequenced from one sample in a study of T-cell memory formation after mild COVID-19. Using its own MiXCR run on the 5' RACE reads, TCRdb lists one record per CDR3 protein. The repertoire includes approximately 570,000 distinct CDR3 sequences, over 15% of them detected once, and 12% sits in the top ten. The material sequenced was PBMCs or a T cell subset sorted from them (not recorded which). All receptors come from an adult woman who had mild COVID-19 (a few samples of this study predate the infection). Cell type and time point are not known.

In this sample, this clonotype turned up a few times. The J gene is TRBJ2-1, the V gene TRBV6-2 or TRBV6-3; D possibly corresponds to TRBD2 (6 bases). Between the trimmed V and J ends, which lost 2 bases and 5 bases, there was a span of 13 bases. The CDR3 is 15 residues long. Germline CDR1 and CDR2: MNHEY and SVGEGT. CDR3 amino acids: CASSYRRAGDNEQFF. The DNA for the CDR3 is TGTGCCAGCAGTTACAGGAGGGCCGGGGACAATGAGCAGTTCTTC.

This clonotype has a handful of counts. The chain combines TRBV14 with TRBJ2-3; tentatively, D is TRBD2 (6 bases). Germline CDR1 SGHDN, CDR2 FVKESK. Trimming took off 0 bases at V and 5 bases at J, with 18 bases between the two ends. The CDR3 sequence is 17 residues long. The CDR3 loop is CASSQDRRGGMEDTQYF. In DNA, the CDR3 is TGTGCCAGCAGCCAAGATCGAAGGGGCGGGATGGAAGATACGCAGTATTTT.

The CDR3 coding sequence is TGTGCCAGCAGCTTCGACCGGACGAACACCGGGGAGCTGTTTTTT. Amino acid sequence: CASSFDRTNTGELFF. The chain is built from TRBV7-9 and TRBJ2-2; no firm D call. V lost 3 bases to trimming and J lost 0 bases, with 8 bases between them. The CDR3 has 15 amino acids. Germline CDR1 reads SEHNR; CDR2 reads FQNEAQ (reference sequence).

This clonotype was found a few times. This CDR3 reads CASSPEGGIYNSPLHF. CDR3 nucleotide sequence: TGCGCCAGCAGCCCGGAAGGGGGGATCTATAATTCACCCCTCCACTTT. The V and J genes are TRBV5-1 and TRBJ1-6, with D tentatively TRBD1 (6 bases). Germline V lookup: CDR1 SGHRS, CDR2 YFSETQ. This CDR3 contains 16 residues. The V end lost 4 bases, the J end lost 3 bases, and 14 bases lay between the germline ends.

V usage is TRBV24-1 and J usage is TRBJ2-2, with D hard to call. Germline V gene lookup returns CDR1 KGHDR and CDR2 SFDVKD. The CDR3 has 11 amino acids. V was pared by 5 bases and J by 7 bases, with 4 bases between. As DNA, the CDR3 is TGTGCCACCAGTGTAGGCGGGGAGCTGTTTTTT. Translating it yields CATSVGGELFF.

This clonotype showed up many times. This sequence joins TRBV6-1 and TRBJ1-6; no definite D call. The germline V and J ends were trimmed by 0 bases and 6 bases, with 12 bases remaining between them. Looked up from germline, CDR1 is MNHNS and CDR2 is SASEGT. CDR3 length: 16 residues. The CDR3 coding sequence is TGTGCCAGCAGTGAAGCGGTCAACTCGGTTAATTCACCCCTCCACTTT. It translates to CASSEAVNSVNSPLHF.

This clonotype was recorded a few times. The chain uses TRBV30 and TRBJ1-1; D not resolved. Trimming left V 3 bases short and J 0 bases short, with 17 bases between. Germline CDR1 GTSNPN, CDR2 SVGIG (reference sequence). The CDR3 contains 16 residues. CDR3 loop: CAWRSGLTTMNTEAFF. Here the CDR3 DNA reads TGTGCCTGGAGGAGTGGCCTCACGACTATGAACACTGAAGCTTTCTTT.

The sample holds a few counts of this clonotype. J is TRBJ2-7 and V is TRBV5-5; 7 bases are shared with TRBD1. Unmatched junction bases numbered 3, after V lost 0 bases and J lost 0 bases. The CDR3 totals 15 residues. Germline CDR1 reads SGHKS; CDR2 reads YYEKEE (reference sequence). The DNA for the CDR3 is TGTGCCAGCAGCTTGGAAGGACAGGTCTCCTACGAGCAGTACTTC. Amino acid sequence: CASSLEGQVSYEQYF. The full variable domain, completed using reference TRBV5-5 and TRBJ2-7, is DAGVTQSPTHLIKTRGQQVTLRCSPISGHKSVSWYQQVLGQGPQFIFQYYEKEERGRGNFPDRFSARQFPNYSSELNVNALLLGDSALYLCASSLEGQVSYEQYFGPGTRLTVT.

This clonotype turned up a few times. CDR3 nucleotides: TGTGCCAGCTCACCAATTAGCGGAAGCACAGATACGCAGTATTTT. As protein: CASSPISGSTDTQYF. The chain combines TRBV18 with TRBJ2-3; D is perhaps TRBD2 (6 bases). V was pared by 2 bases and J by 0 bases, with 9 bases between. Germline V lookup: CDR1 KGHSH, CDR2 LQKENI. The CDR3 consists of 15 residues.

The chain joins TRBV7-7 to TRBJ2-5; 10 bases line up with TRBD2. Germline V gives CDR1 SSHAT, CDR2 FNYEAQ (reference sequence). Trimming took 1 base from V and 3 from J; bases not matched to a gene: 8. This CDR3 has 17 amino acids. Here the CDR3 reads CASSLGSSLAGEETQYF. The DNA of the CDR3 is TGTGCCAGCAGCTTAGGGAGCTCGCTAGCGGGAGAAGAGACCCAGTACTTC.

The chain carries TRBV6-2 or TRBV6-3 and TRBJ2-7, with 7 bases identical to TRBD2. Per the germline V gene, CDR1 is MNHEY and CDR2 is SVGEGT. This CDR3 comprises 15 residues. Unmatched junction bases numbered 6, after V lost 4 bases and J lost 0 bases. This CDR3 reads CASSFASGPSYEQYF. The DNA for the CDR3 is TGTGCCAGCAGTTTCGCTAGCGGCCCCTCCTACGAGCAGTACTTC.

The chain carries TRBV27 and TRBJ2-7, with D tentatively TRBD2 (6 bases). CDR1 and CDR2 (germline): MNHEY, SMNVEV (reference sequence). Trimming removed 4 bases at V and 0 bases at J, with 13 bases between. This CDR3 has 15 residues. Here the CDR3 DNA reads TGTGCCAGCAGTTCGGGACTGAACCCCTCCTACGAGCAGTACTTC. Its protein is CASSSGLNPSYEQYF.

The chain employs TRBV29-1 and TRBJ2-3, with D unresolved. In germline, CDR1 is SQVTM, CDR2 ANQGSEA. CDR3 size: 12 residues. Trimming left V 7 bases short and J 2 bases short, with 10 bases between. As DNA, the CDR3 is TGCAGCGCTTTCGGAGTCACAGATACGCAGTATTTT. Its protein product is CSAFGVTDTQYF.

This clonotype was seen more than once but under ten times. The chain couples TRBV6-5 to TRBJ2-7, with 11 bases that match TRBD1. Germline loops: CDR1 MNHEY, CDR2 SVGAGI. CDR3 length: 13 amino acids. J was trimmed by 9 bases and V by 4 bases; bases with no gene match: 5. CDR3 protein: CASSSPGQGVQYF. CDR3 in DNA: TGTGCCAGCAGTTCACCGGGACAGGGGGTGCAGTACTTC.

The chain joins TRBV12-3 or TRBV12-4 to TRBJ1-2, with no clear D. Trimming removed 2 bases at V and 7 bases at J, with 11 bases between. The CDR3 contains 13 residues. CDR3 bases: TGTGCCAGCAGTTTAAGTCTCCGGCGTGGCTACACCTTC. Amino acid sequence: CASSLSLRRGYTF.

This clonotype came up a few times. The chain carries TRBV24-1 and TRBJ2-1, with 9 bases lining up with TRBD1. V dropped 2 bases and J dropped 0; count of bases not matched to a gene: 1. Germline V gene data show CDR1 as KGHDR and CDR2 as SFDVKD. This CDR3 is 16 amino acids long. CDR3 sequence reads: CATSDWTGDSYNEQFF. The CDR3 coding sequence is TGTGCCACCAGTGATTGGACAGGGGACTCCTACAATGAGCAGTTCTTC.

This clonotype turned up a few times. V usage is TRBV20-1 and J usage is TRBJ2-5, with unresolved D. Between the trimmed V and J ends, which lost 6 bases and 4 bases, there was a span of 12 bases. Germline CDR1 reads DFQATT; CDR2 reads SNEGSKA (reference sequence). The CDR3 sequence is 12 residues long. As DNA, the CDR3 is TGCAGTGCAATGTATTCCGGAGAGACCCAGTACTTC. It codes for CSAMYSGETQYF.

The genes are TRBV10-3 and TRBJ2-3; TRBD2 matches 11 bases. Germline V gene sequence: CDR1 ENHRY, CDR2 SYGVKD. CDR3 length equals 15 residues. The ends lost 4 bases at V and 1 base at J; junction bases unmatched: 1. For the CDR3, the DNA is TGTGCCATCAGTGCACTAGCGGGGGGCACAGATACGCAGTATTTT. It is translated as CAISALAGGTDTQYF.

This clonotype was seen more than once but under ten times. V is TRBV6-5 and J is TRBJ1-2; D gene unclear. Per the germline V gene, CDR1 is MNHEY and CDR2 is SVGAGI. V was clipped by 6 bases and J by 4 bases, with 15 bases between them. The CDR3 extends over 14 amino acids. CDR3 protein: CASSAGRTSYGYTF. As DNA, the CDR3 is TGTGCCAGCAGCGCCGGACGGACTTCCTATGGCTACACCTTC.

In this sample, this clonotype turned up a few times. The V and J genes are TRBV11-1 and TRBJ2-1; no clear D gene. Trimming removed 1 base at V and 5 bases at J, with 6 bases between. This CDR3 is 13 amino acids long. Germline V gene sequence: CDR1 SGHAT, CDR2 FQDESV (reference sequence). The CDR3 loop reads CASSLVGHNEQFF. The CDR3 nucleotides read TGTGCCAGCAGCTTAGTAGGGCACAATGAGCAGTTCTTC. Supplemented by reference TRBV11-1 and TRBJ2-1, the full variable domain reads EAEVAQSPRYKITEKSQAVAFWCDPISGHATLYWYRQILGQGPELLVQFQDESVVDDSQLPKDRFSAERLKGVDSTLKIQPAELGDSAMYLCASSLVGHNEQFFGPGTRLTVL.

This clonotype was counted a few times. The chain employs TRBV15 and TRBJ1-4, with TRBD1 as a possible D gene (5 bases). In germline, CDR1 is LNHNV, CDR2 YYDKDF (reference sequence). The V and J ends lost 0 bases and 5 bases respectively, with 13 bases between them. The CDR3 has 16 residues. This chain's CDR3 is CATSRDIQGSNEKLFF. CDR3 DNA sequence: TGTGCCACCAGCAGAGATATCCAGGGTTCAAATGAAAAACTGTTTTTT.

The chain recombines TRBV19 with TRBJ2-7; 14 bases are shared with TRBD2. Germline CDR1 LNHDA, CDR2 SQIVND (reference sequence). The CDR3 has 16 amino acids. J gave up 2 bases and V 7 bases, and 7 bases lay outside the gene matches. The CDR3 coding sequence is TGTGCCAGTACCCCCGGGACTAGCGGGAGCGCCTACGAGCAGTACTTC. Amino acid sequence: CASTPGTSGSAYEQYF.

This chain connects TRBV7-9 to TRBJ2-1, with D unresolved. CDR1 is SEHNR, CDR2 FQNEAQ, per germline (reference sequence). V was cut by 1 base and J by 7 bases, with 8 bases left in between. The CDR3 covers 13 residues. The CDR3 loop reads CASSLGVVNEQFF. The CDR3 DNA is TGTGCCAGCAGCTTAGGGGTAGTGAATGAGCAGTTCTTC.

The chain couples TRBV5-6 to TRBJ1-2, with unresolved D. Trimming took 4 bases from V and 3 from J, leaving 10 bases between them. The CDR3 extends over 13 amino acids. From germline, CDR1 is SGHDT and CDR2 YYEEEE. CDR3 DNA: TGTGCCAGCAGCGCCCGGCAGCACTATGGCTACACCTTC. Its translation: CASSARQHYGYTF. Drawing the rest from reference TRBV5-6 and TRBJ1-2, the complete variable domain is DAGVTQSPTHLIKTRGQQVTLRCSPKSGHDTVSWYQQALGQGPQFIFQYYEEEERQRGNFPDRFSGHQFPNYSSELNVNALLLGDSALYLCASSARQHYGYTFGSGTRLTVV.

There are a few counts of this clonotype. CDR3 nucleotides: TGTGCCAGCAGCGTAGGACCCCTGGCCCCCTACGAGCAGTACTTC. Amino acid sequence: CASSVGPLAPYEQYF. The genes are TRBV9 and TRBJ2-7; D uncertain. This CDR3 has 15 amino acids. V lost 0 bases and J 2 bases, leaving 12 bases between the germline ends. Germline CDR1 is SGDLS and CDR2 is YYNGEE.

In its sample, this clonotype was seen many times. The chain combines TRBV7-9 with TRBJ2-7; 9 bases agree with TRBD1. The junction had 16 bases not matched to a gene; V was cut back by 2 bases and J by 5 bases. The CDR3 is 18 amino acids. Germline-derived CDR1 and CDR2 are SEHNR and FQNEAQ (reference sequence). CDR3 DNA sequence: TGTGCCAGCAGCTTATCCTCTATCTTCGACAGGGGGAACAACGAGCAGTACTTC. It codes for CASSLSSIFDRGNNEQYF.

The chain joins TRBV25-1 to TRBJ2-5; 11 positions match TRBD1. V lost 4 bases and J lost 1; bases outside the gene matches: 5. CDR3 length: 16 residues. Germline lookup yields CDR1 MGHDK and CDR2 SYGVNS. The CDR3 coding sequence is TGTGCCAGCAGTGGGATGGACAGGGGGCCCCAAGAGACCCAGTACTTC. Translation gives CASSGMDRGPQETQYF.